This entry describes one T cell receptor beta chain. Its antigen is still unknown. Primers used in a second PCR of about 7 to 12 cycles were a sample-barcoded 5' primer and a J-beta primer mix. TCRdb re-called the 5' RACE reads with MiXCR, one entry per CDR3 protein. The table has about 630,000 distinct CDR3 sequences, around a fifth seen once; the top ten hold about 3.6%. There were healthy Caucasian individuals from Russia, aged about 6 to 95, serving as donors. This specimen belongs to a study of blood T cells in healthy people across ages. Study details: There was about one barcoded beta molecule captured by template switching per two T cells.

Germline values: CDR1 MDHEN, CDR2 SYDVKM. There are 15 residues in the CDR3. Trimming shortened V by 5 bases and J by 4 bases, and 17 bases separated the two germline ends. Notes on the study in general: Per million T cells, TCR beta diversity dropped about linearly as age rose.

The chain links TRBV28 to TRBJ1-2; D unclear. The source of this sequence is a man between 65 and 79 years old in good health. The sample was blood. CDR3 in DNA: TGTGCCAGCAGTCCCGGGAGGCTACTCCGCTATGGCTACACCTTC. Translation: CASSPGRLLRYGYTF.